Following are 14 T cell receptor beta chains from one sample sequenced in a study of blood T cell repertoires in COVID-19. Clones were read by immunoSEQ multiplex PCR, and TCRdb kept only the in-frame ones, dropping some. The sample comprises approximately 170,000 clones, 88% of which are singletons, and over 2% rests with the top ten. Input material: peripheral blood. These TCRs come from a man between 45 and 60 years old who had recovered from COVID-19.

The CDR3 bases are TGCAGTGCTAGTCGGCTAGCGGGGGGAAGGGAAGAGACCCAGTACTTC. Its translation: CSASRLAGGREETQYF. This chain joins TRBV20-1 and TRBJ2-5; TRBD2 aligns across 11 bases. This CDR3 has 16 residues. Losses at the gene ends were 3 bases for V and 3 bases for J; bases not matched to a gene: 9. The germline CDR1 and CDR2 sequences are DFQATT and SNEGSKA (reference sequence).

This clone was detected only once. The rearrangement uses TRBV5-8 and TRBJ1-2, with 7 bases matching TRBD1. This CDR3 spans 13 amino acids. With 2 bases clipped from V and 5 bases from J, the junction kept 3 bases outside the gene matches. Germline CDR1 and CDR2: SGHTS and YDEGEE. This chain's CDR3 is CASSFGTAYGYTF. The CDR3, as DNA: TGTGCCAGCAGCTTCGGGACAGCTTATGGCTACACCTTC. The full variable domain, completed using reference TRBV5-8 and TRBJ1-2, is EAGVTQSPTHLIKTRGQQATLRCSPISGHTSVYWYQQALGLGLQFLLWYDEGEERNRGNFPPRFSGRQFPNYSSELNVNALELEDSALYLCASSFGTAYGYTFGSGTRLTVV.

The chain combines TRBV28 with TRBJ2-4; a possible D gene is TRBD1 (6 bases). There are 14 residues in the CDR3. The ends were cut back, 4 bases at V and 9 bases at J, with 16 bases in the middle. The V gene's germline CDR1 is MDHEN and CDR2 SYDVKM. The CDR3 is CASSSGLGGIIQYF. For the CDR3, the DNA is TGTGCCAGCAGTTCAGGCCTAGGGGGTATCATTCAGTACTTC.

This chain connects TRBV5-6 to TRBJ2-2; 8 bases are a match to TRBD2. The CDR3 is 16 amino acids. J was trimmed by 2 bases and V by 4 bases; bases with no gene match: 7. Germline CDR1 is SGHDT and CDR2 is YYEEEE. The CDR3 loop is CASSELGGANTGELFF. The CDR3 DNA sequence: TGTGCCAGCAGCGAACTCGGGGGGGCAAACACCGGGGAGCTGTTTTTT.

This clone occurred a few times. The chain couples TRBV7-8 to TRBJ2-7, with TRBD1 identical over 7 bases. The CDR3 spans 13 residues. Trimming cost V 5 bases and J 6 bases; bases outside gene matches: 7. Germline CDR1 and CDR2: SGHVS and FQNEAQ. The CDR3 coding sequence is TGTGCCAGCAGCCAAGGGACAGTCAGCGAGCAGTACTTC. Translated, it gives CASSQGTVSEQYF.

The J gene is TRBJ2-7, the V gene TRBV27, with 8 positions matching TRBD2. The germline gives CDR1 MNHEY, CDR2 SMNVEV (reference sequence). V shed 7 bases, J shed 6 bases, and the junction held 8 bases outside the gene matches. The CDR3 has 13 residues. As DNA, the CDR3 is TGTGCCAGCATGGGACTAGACATCCGCGAGCAGTACTTC. Translating it yields CASMGLDIREQYF.

The chain recombines TRBV6-1 with TRBJ1-5, with TRBD1 matching over 7 bases. This CDR3 is built from 16 residues. V trimming: 2 bases; J trimming: 1 base; junction bases outside the gene matches: 5. Germline loops: CDR1 MNHNS, CDR2 SASEGT. CDR3 loop: CASSERGQASNQPQHF. CDR3 nucleotides: TGTGCCAGCAGTGAAAGGGGGCAGGCGAGCAATCAGCCCCAGCATTTT.

In DNA form, the CDR3 reads TGTGCCAGCAGCGTCAGAGGGGGGGATGACTATGGCTACACCTTC. Amino acid sequence: CASSVRGGDDYGYTF. This chain uses TRBV9 with TRBJ1-2; possibly TRBD1 for D (6 bases). The germline V gene has CDR1 SGDLS and CDR2 YYNGEE. V lost 2 bases to trimming and J lost 3 bases, with 14 bases between them. The length of the CDR3 is 15 residues.

This chain connects TRBV6-2 or TRBV6-3 to TRBJ2-6; 10 nucleotides line up with TRBD1. The V gene end was trimmed by 5 bases and the J gene end by 2 bases; junction bases not matched to a gene: 3. The germline V gene has CDR1 MNHEY and CDR2 SVGEGT. The CDR3 contains 16 residues. The CDR3, as DNA: TGTGCCAGCAGTACCGGACAGGGGGCTGGGGCCAACGTCCTGACTTTC. Protein: CASSTGQGAGANVLTF.

V and J are TRBV30 and TRBJ1-4, with 10 bases that match TRBD1. Germline CDR1 reads GTSNPN; CDR2 reads SVGIG (reference sequence). J lost 7 bases, V lost 3 bases, and 5 bases had no gene match. This CDR3 is 14 amino acids long. The chain's CDR3 is CAWSADRGSEKLFF. CDR3 nucleotides: TGTGCCTGGAGCGCGGACAGGGGGTCTGAAAAACTGTTTTTT.

The chain recombines TRBV6-1 with TRBJ2-7; the D is unclear. Germline lookup yields CDR1 MNHNS and CDR2 SASEGT. Trimming took 0 bases from V and 0 from J, leaving 9 bases between them. There are 15 residues in the CDR3. For the CDR3, the DNA is TGTGCCAGCAGTGAAGCTGGCGGAAGCTCCTACGAGCAGTACTTC. Translated: CASSEAGGSSYEQYF.

The rearrangement joins TRBV29-1 to TRBJ1-1, with 7 bases matching TRBD1. The V segment lost 2 bases and the J segment 13 bases; nucleotides outside the gene matches: 7. Germline CDR1 and CDR2: SQVTM and ANQGSEA. The CDR3 consists of 11 residues. As DNA, the CDR3 is TGCAGCGTTGAAACAGGGGTGAGTGTTTTCTTT. This translates into CSVETGVSVFF. The entire variable domain, with the rest obtained from reference TRBV29-1 and TRBJ1-1, is as follows: SAVISQKPSRDICQRGTSLTIQCQVDSQVTMMFWYRQQPGQSLTLIATANQGSEATYESGFVIDKFPISRPNLTFSTLTVSNMSPEDSSIYLCSVETGVSVFFGQGTRLTVV.

This clone was seen only a few times. Other DNA sequences of this sample code for an identical CDR3. The chain combines TRBV9 with TRBJ1-1; D possibly corresponds to TRBD1 (5 bases). The germline V gene encodes CDR1 SGDLS and CDR2 YYNGEE. Trimming pared 3 bases from V and 4 bases from J, leaving 10 bases between. The CDR3 is 13 amino acids. The CDR3 sequence is CASSGTGVTEAFF. CDR3 nucleotides: TGTGCCAGCAGCGGGACGGGGGTCACTGAAGCTTTCTTT.

The chain is built from TRBV11-2 and TRBJ2-5; 9 nucleotides match TRBD1. The J segment lost 4 bases and the V segment lost 1 base, leaving 1 base of the junction unmatched. This CDR3 is 14 amino acids long. Germline assignment: CDR1 SGHAT and CDR2 FQNNGV. The chain's CDR3 is CASSLGQGGETQYF. CDR3 nucleotides: TGTGCCAGCAGCTTAGGACAGGGGGGAGAGACCCAGTACTTC.